A single T cell receptor beta chain is shown here with its context. The antigen remains undetermined. This specimen includes other DNA sequences encoding the same CDR3. The data were taken from a study of CD8+ T cells in alopecia areata. Study-wide background: At a dose of 5 to 10 mg twice daily, oral tofacitinib was given to treated patients. Study outcomes and limitations: As there was one nonresponder, how baseline CD8+ expansion relates to response remains uncertain.

Unmatched junction bases numbered 2, after V lost 1 base and J lost 3 bases. Germline V CDR1 and CDR2: SGHTA, FQGNSA. The CDR3 totals 15 residues. RNA extraction was followed by reverse transcription into cDNA, which acted as the sequencing template. Clones were sequenced by immunoSEQ multiplex PCR, and TCRdb holds only the in-frame ones, with some missing. Of about 220,000 clones listed, 50% to 60% were seen once; the top ten hold 1.6%. The treatment here: oral pan-JAK inhibitor, 5-10 mg twice daily. Researchers picked out CD4+ and CD8+ T cells from PBMCs by sorting. The TCR sequence derives from a human donor with alopecia areata. Specimen: CD4+ T cells sorted from blood, collected at week 4, from a patient treated with tofacitinib. The chain carries TRBV7-2 and TRBJ1-5; TRBD1 aligns across 8 bases. The CDR3 protein is CASSLGQGYNQPQHF. The CDR3, as DNA: TGTGCCAGCAGCTTAGGACAGGGGTACAATCAGCCCCAGCATTTT.